This record concerns one TCR beta chain sequence. This entry comes from a study of T-cell reconstitution after alpha-beta-depleted transplantation in children. Molecular barcoding with unique molecular identifiers was used for the TCRbeta library. TCRdb processed the PCR reads anew with MiXCR; each CDR3 protein has one entry. The data show about 610,000 distinct CDR3 sequences, more than 9% seen once. This CDR3 has 15 amino acids. Germline V gene data show CDR1 as SGHRS and CDR2 as YFSETQ. J gave up 9 bases and V 3 bases, and 11 bases lay outside the gene matches. The clonotype was recovered from a human donor who donated a stem cell graft to a child with acute myeloid leukemia. This chain joins TRBV5-1 and TRBJ2-1, with 8 nucleotides matching TRBD2. The source was PBMCs from the stem cell graft donor, collected from the stem cell graft. The CDR3 sequence is CASSSEPGLGVEQFF. The CDR3 coding sequence is TGCGCCAGCAGCTCCGAGCCGGGACTAGGGGTTGAGCAGTTCTTC.